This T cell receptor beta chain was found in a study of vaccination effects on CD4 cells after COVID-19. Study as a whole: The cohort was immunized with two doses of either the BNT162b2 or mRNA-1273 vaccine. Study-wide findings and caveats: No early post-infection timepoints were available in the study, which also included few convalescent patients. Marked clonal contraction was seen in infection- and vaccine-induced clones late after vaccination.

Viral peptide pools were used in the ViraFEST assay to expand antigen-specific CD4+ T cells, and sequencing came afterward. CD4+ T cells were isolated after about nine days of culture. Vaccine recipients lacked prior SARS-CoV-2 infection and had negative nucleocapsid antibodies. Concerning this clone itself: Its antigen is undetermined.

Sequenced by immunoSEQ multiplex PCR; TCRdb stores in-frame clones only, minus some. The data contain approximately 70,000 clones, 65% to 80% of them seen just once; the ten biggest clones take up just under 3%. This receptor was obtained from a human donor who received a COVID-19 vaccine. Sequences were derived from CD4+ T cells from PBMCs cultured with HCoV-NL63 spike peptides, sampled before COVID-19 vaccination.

The CDR3 sequence: CASRPPGVNQPQHF. The CDR3 coding sequence is TGTGCCAGCAGACCCCCGGGGGTCAATCAGCCCCAGCATTTT. The gene calls are TRBV6-5 and TRBJ1-5; D possibly corresponds to TRBD1 (5 bases). Germline CDR1 reads MNHEY; CDR2 reads SVGAGI. V was clipped by 6 bases and J by 3 bases, with 12 bases between them. The CDR3 is made up of 14 amino acids.